This T cell receptor beta chain was obtained from a study of blood T cell repertoires in COVID-19. Study background: Sources were T cells, B-cell-depleted T cells, or PBMCs; the material itself was cDNA or gDNA.

Sequencing used immunoSEQ multiplex PCR; TCRdb keeps in-frame clones, though not all of them. The table has 50,000 to 75,000 clones, about 92% seen once. The sample taken for sequencing was peripheral blood. This clonotype was obtained from a man in his fifties or sixties with active COVID-19.

The CDR3 region is CASSYRGDNSYEQYF. The CDR3 DNA is TGTGCCAGCAGCTACAGGGGCGACAACTCCTACGAGCAGTACTTC. The chain uses TRBV11-2 and TRBJ2-7, with 7 nucleotides matching TRBD1. The CDR3 is made up of 15 amino acids. V lost 4 bases and J lost 0; bases outside the gene matches: 6. Germline assignment: CDR1 SGHAT and CDR2 FQNNGV.